These 4 T cell receptor beta chains were sequenced from one sample in a study of blood T cells in healthy people across ages. Primed by a sample-barcoded 5' primer and a J-beta primer mix, a second PCR proceeded for 7 to 11 cycles. TCRdb processed the 5' RACE reads anew with MiXCR; each CDR3 protein has one entry. Among hundreds of thousands of distinct CDR3 sequences, about 25% were seen once, and the ten largest hold 9.4%. The same sample was also used in a study of T cells of mothers and their children.

The sample comprised blood. The source of these receptors is a boy younger than 18 in good health.

This clonotype occurred a few times. The J gene is TRBJ2-5, the V gene TRBV28; 8 nucleotides agree with TRBD1. The J call is in doubt because the DNA end fits TRBJ2-1 better. The germline V gene encodes CDR1 MDHEN and CDR2 SYDVKM. CDR3 length: 15 amino acids. Written as DNA, the CDR3 is TGTGCCAGCAGCCCTTCGGGACAGGCGTACAATGAGCAGTTCTTC. Translating it yields CASSPSGQAYNEQFF.

The CDR3 nucleotides read TGTGCCAGCAGCCAAACTAGCGGTTCTACCTACGAGCAGTACTTC. Translated: CASSQTSGSTYEQYF. This chain links TRBV9 with TRBJ2-7; 8 bases are a match to TRBD2. Unmatched junction bases numbered 8, after V lost 4 bases and J lost 2 bases. Germline CDR1 is SGDLS and CDR2 is YYNGEE. The CDR3 sequence is 15 residues long.

This clonotype was counted a few times. The chain combines TRBV7-8 with TRBJ1-2; D is possibly TRBD1 (5 bases). This CDR3 comprises 16 residues. Trimming took off 1 base at V and 0 bases at J, with 12 bases between the two ends. Looked up from germline, CDR1 is SGHVS and CDR2 is FQNEAQ. CDR3 DNA: TGTGCCAGCAGCTTAGGCGGGGGACCGGCTAACTATGGCTACACCTTC. This gives the protein CASSLGGGPANYGYTF.

The rearrangement uses TRBV29-1 and TRBJ2-7; tentatively, D is TRBD1 (6 bases). The CDR3 is 13 residues long. Germline V CDR1 and CDR2: SQVTM, ANQGSEA. V was cut by 7 bases and J by 0 bases, with 13 bases left in between. In DNA, the CDR3 is TGCAGCGCGACTACAGGGAGCTCCTACGAGCAGTACTTC. Amino acids: CSATTGSSYEQYF.